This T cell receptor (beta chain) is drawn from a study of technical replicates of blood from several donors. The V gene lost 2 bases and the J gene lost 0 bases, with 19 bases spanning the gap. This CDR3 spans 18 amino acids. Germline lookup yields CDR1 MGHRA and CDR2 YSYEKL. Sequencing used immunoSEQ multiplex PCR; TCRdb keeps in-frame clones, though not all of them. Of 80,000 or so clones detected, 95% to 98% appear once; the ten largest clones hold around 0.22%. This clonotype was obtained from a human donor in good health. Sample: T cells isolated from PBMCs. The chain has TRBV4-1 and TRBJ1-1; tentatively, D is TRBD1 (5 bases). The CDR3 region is CASSQIVRGNRMNTEAFF. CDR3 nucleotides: TGCGCCAGCAGCCAAATTGTAAGGGGTAATAGAATGAACACTGAAGCTTTCTTT.